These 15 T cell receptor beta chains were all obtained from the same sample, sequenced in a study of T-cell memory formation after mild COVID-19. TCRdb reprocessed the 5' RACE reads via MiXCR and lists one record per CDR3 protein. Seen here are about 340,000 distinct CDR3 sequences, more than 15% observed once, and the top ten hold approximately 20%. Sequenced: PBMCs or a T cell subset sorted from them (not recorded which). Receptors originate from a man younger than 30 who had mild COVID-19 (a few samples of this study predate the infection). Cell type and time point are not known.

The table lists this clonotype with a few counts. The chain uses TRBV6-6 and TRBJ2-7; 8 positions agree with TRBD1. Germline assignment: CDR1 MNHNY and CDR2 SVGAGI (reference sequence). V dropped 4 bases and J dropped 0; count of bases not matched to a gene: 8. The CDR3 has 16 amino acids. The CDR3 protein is CASSFYRGASSYEQYF. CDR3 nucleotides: TGTGCCAGCAGTTTTTACAGGGGGGCCAGCTCCTACGAGCAGTACTTC.

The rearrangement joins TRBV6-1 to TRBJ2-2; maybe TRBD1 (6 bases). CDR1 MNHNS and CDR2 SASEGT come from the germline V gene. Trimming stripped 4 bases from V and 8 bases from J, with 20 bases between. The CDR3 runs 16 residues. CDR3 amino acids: CASSASGTSPSGELFF. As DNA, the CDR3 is TGTGCCAGCAGTGCCTCCGGGACATCCCCTTCGGGGGAGCTGTTTTTT.

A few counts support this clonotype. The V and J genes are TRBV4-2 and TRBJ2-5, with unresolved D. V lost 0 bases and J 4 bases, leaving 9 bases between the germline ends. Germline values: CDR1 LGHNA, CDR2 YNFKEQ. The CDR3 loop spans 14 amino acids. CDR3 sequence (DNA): TGTGCCAGCAGCCAAGATCGGAGCACAGAGACCCAGTACTTC. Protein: CASSQDRSTETQYF.

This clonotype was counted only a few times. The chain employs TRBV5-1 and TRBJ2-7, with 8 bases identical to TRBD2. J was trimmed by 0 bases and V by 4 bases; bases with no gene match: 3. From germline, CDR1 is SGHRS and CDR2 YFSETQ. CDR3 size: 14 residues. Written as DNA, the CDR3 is TGCGCCAGCAGCGACGGGGGGGCCTCCTACGAGCAGTACTTC. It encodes CASSDGGASYEQYF.

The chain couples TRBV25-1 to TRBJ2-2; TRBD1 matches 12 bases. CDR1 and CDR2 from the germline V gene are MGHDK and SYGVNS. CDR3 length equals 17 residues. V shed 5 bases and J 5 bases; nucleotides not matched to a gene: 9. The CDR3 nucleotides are TGTGCCAGCAGTATAAACCGGGACAGGGGGCCTACCGGGGAGCTGTTTTTT. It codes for CASSINRDRGPTGELFF.

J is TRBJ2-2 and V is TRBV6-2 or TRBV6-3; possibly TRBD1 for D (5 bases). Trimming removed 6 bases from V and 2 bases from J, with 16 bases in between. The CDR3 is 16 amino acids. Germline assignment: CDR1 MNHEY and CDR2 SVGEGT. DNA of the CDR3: TGTGCCAGCAGCCCCTTTTGGGGCATAAACACCGGGGAGCTGTTTTTT. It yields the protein CASSPFWGINTGELFF.

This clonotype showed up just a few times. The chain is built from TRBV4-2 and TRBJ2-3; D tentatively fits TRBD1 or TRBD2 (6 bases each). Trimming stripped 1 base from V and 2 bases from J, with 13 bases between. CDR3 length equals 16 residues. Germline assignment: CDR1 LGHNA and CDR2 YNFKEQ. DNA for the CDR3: TGTGCCAGCAGCCAAGTACCGGGGGACACCACAGATACGCAGTATTTT. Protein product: CASSQVPGDTTDTQYF.

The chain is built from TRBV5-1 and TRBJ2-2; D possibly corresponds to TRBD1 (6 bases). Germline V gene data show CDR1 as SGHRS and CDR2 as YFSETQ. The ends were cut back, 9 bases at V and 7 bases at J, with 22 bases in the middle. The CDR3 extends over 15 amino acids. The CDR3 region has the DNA TGCGCCATAGCCGACAGGATTGATGGCGGCGGGGAGCTGTTTTTT. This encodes CAIADRIDGGGELFF.

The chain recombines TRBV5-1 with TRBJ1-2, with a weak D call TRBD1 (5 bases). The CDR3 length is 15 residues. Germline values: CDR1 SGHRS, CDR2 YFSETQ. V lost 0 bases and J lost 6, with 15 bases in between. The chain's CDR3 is CASSLVGEGRDGYTF. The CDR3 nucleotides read TGCGCCAGCAGCTTGGTGGGGGAAGGTAGAGATGGCTACACCTTC.

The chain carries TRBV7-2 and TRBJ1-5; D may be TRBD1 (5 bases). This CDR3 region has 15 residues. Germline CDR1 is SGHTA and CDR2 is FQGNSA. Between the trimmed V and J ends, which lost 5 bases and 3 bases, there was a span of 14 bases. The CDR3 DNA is TGTGCCAGCAGCCTCGACAGCTTTCCCAATCAGCCCCAGCATTTT. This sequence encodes CASSLDSFPNQPQHF.

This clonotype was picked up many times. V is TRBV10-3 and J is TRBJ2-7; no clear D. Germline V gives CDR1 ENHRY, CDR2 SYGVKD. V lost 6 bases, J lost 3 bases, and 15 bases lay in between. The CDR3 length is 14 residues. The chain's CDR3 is CAIRSGVAGYEQYV. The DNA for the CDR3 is TGTGCCATCAGATCTGGAGTTGCCGGCTACGAGCAGTACGTC.

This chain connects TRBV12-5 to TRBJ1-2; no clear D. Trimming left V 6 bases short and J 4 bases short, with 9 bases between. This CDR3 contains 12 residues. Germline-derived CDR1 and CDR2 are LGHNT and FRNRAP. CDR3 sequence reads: CASGGPLYGYTF. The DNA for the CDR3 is TGTGCTAGTGGAGGTCCTCTCTATGGCTACACCTTC.

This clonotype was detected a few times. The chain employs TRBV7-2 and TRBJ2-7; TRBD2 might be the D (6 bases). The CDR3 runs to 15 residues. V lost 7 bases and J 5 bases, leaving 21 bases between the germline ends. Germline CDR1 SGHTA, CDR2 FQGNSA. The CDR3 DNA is TGTGCCAGCACTGACCGGAGGGGCAGCGGACACGAGCAGTACTTC. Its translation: CASTDRRGSGHEQYF.

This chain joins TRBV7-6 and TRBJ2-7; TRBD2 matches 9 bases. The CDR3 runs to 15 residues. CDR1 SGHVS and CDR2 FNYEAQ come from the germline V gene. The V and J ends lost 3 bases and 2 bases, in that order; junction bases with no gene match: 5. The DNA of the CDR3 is TGTGCCAGCAGCTTGGCTAGCGGGGCTACCTACGAGCAGTACTTC. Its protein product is CASSLASGATYEQYF.

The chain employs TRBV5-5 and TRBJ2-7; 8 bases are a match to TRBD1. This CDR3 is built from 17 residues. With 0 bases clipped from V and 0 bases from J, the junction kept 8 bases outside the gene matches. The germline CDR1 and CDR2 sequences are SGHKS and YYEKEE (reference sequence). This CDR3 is CASSLGETGEGSYEQYF. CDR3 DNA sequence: TGTGCCAGCAGCTTGGGTGAGACAGGGGAAGGCTCCTACGAGCAGTACTTC. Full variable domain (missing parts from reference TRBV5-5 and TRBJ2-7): DAGVTQSPTHLIKTRGQQVTLRCSPISGHKSVSWYQQVLGQGPQFIFQYYEKEERGRGNFPDRFSARQFPNYSSELNVNALLLGDSALYLCASSLGETGEGSYEQYFGPGTRLTVT.